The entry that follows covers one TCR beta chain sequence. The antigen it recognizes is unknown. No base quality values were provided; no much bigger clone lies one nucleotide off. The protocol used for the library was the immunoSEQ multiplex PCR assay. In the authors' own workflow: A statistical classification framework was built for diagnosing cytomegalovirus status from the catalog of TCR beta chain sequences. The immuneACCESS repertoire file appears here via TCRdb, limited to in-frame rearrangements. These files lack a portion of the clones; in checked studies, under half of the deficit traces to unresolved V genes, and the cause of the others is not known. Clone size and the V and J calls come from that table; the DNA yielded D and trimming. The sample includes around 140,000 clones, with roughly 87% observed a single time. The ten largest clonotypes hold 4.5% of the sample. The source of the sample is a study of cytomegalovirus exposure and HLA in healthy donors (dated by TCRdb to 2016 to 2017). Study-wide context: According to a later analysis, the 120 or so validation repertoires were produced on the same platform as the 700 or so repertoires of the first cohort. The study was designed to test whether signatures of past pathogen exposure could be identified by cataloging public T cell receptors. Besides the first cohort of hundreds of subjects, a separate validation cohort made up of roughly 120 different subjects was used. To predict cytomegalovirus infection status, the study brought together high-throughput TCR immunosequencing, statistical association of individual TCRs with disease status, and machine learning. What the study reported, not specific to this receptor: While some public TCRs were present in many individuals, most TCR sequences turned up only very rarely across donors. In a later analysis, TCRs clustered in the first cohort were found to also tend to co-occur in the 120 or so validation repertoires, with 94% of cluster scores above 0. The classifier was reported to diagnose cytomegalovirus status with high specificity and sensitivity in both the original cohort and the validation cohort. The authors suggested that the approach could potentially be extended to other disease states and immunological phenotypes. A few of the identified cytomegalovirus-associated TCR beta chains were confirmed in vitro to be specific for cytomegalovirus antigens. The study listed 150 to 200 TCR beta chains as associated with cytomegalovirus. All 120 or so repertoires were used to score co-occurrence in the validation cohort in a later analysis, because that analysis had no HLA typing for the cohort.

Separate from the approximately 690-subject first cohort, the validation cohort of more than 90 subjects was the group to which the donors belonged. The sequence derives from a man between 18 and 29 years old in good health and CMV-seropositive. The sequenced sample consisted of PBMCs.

The DNA sequence reads TGTGCCAGCAGTCCCCGGGACATTGATCAGCCCCAGCATTTT. It codes for CASSPRDIDQPQHF. The chain is encoded by TRBV6-1 joined to TRBJ1-5, with TRBD1 perhaps the D gene, on 6 matching bases. Trimming costs V 5 bases and J 5 bases, and their ends lie 13 bases apart. Counted from cysteine to phenylalanine, this CDR3 has 14 amino acids. Left in the record is the CDR3 DNA by itself, 42 bases read in frame from the first base. CDR1 and CDR2 (MNHNS, SASEGT) derive from the germline V gene.